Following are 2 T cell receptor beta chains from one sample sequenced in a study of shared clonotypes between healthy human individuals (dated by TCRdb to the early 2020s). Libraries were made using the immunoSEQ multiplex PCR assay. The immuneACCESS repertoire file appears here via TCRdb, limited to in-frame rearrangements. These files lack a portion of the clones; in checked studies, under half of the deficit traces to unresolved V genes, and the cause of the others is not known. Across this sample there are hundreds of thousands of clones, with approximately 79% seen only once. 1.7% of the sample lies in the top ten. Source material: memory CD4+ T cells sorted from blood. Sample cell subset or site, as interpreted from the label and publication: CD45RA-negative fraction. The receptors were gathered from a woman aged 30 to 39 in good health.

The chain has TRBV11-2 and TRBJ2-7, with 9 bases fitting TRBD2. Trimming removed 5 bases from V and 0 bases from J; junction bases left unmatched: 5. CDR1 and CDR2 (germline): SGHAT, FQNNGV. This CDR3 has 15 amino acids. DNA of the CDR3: TGTGCCAGCAGCGGGCTAGCGGGAAGCTCCTACGAGCAGTACTTC. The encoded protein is CASSGLAGSSYEQYF.

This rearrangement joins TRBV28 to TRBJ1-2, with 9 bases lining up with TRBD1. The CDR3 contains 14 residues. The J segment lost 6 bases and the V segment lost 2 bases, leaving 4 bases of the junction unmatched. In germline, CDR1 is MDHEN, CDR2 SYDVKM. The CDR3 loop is CASSLVGTGNGYTF. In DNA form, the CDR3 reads TGTGCCAGCAGTTTAGTCGGGACAGGGAATGGCTACACCTTC.